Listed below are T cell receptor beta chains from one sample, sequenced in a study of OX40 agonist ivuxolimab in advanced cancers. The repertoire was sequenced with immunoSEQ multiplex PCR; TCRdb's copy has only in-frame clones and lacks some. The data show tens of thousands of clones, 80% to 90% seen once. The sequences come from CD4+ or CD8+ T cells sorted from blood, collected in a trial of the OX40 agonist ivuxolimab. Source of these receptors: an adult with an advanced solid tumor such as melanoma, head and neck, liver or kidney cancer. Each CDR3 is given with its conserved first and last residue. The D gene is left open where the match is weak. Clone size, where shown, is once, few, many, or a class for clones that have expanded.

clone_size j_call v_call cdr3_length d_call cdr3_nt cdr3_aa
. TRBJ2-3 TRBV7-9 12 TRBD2 TGTGCCAGCAGCTTATCTAGCGGTGCGCAGTATTTT CASSLSSGAQYF
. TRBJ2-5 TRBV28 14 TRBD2 TGTGCCAGCAGTGTGACTAGCGCCCGGGAGACCCAGTACTTC CASSVTSARETQYF
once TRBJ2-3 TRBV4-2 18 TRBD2 TGTGCCAGCAGCCAAGAGTCCCAGGGACTAGCGGGAGGAGATACGCAGTATTTT CASSQESQGLAGGDTQYF
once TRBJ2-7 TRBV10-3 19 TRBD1 TGTGCCATCAGGGGACAGGGGGCCCCTAGCGGAGTGAGCTCCTACGAGCAGTACTTC CAIRGQGAPSGVSSYEQYF
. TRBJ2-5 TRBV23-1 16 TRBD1 TGCGCCAGCAGTCAATCATCAGGGGGTGGTCGAGAGACCCAGTACTTC CASSQSSGGGRETQYF
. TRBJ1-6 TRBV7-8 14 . TGTGCCAGCAGCTTCACGCTAACCGGTGGACCCCTCCACTTT CASSFTLTGGPLHF
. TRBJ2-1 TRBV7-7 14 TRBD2 TGTGCTAGCAGCTCCTCTCGTGGGGGGGGTGAGCAGTTCTTC CASSSSRGGGEQFF
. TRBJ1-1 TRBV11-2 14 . TGTGCCAGCAGCGGACAGCCCGGAAGAGTTGAAGCTTTCTTT CASSGQPGRVEAFF
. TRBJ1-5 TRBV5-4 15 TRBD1 TGTGCCAGCAGCTTACAGGGGGCGAGCAATCAGCCCCAGCATTTT CASSLQGASNQPQHF
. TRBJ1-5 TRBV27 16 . TGTGCCAGCAGTTTATTCGGCCAGACGAGCAATCAGCCCCAGCATTTT CASSLFGQTSNQPQHF
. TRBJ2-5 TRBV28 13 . TGTGCCAGCACCCAGTGGGACACACGGACCCAGTACTTC CASTQWDTRTQYF
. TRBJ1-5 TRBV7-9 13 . TGTGCCAGCAGCTCGGAGGAAAATCAGCCCCAGCATTTT CASSSEENQPQHF
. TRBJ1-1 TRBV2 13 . TGTGCCAGCTCCGGGGCCTTAAACACTGAAGCTTTCTTT CASSGALNTEAFF
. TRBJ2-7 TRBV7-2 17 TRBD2 TGTGCCAGCAGCTTAAGTTTCGCCGGGACTAGCGGCTACGAGCAGTACTTC CASSLSFAGTSGYEQYF
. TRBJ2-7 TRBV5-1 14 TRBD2 TGCGCCAGCAGCTTGGGCGGGAGTTACTACGAGCAGTACTTC CASSLGGSYYEQYF
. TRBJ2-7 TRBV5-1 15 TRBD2 TGCGCCAGCAGCTTGGACGGGAGGGTTGGAGACGAGCAGTACTTC CASSLDGRVGDEQYF
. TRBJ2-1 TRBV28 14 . TGTGCCAGCAGGGGGTCGGACGGATACAATGAGCAGTTCTTC CASRGSDGYNEQFF
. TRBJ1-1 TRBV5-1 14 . TGCGCCAGCAGCTTATCCCTTCAGGGGAGGGAAGCTTTCTTT CASSLSLQGREAFF
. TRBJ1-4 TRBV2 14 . TGTGCCAGCAGTGAACGCAGGGAGGGTGAAAAACTGTTTTTT CASSERREGEKLFF
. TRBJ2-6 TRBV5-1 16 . TGCGCCAGCAGCTTGGGTCGGGATTTTGGGGCCAACGTCCTGACTTTC CASSLGRDFGANVLTF
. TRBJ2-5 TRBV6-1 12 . TGTGCCAGCAGTGAACCCTGGGAGCCCCCCAACTTC CASSEPWEPPNF
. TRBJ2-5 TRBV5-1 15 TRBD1 TGCGCCAGCAGATCAGGGGGAGTAAGGGTCGAGACCCAGTACTTC CASRSGGVRVETQYF
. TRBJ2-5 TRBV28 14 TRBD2 TGTGCCAGCAGCCCGGGACTACTCAGAGAGACCCAGTACTTC CASSPGLLRETQYF
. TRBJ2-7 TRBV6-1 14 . TGTGCCAGCAGTGACCGCCACACGGCCCGCGAGCAGTACTTC CASSDRHTAREQYF
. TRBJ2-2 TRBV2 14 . TGTGCCAGCAATCTAGGATTGGGACCCGGGGAGCTGTTTTTT CASNLGLGPGELFF
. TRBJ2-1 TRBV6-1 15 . TGTGCCAGCACCCTTCTAGCATTAAATCAGAATGAGCAGTTCTTC CASTLLALNQNEQFF
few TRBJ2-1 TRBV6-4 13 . TGTGCCAGCAGTGTGGAATCCTACAATGAGCAGTTCTTC CASSVESYNEQFF